Below, 29 T cell receptor beta chains from the same sample are listed, as sequenced in a study of blood T cell repertoires in COVID-19. Only in-frame clones appear in the TCRdb table, and some are missing; sequencing was by immunoSEQ multiplex PCR. This table holds approximately 300,000 clones, 92% found once. The sample consisted of PBMCs or T cells enriched from blood (not recorded which). These receptor sequences come from a woman aged 30 to 39 who had recovered from COVID-19.

The chain couples TRBV30 to TRBJ1-2; D perhaps matches TRBD1 (5 bases). Trimming pared 4 bases from V and 3 bases from J, leaving 12 bases between. This CDR3 spans 13 amino acids. CDR1 and CDR2 from the germline V gene are GTSNPN and SVGIG (reference sequence). This CDR3 reads CAWNLGGDYGYTF. CDR3 in DNA: TGTGCCTGGAACTTAGGAGGGGACTATGGCTACACCTTC.

The V gene is TRBV7-9, the J gene TRBJ2-2; TRBD1 aligns across 9 bases. The junction had 5 bases not matched to a gene; V was cut back by 2 bases and J by 7 bases. Germline loops: CDR1 SEHNR, CDR2 FQNEAQ (reference sequence). The CDR3 totals 15 residues. DNA for the CDR3: TGTGCCAGCAGCTTACTAACAGGGGGCAGCGGGGAGCTGTTTTTT. Its translation is CASSLLTGGSGELFF.

The chain recombines TRBV5-1 with TRBJ2-1, with D possibly TRBD2 on 5 matching bases. The germline V and J ends were trimmed by 2 bases and 0 bases, with 9 bases remaining between them. Germline V gene lookup returns CDR1 SGHRS and CDR2 YFSETQ. The CDR3 totals 15 residues. The DNA for the CDR3 is TGCGCCAGCAGCTTACTAGGAGGCTCCTACAATGAGCAGTTCTTC. Translating gives CASSLLGGSYNEQFF.

The chain has TRBV7-3 and TRBJ1-1, with 9 bases matching TRBD1. CDR1 and CDR2 from the germline V gene are SGHTA and FQGTGA. The V segment lost 1 base and the J segment 2 bases; nucleotides outside the gene matches: 11. The CDR3 loop spans 18 amino acids. CDR3 in amino acids: CASSLNGGTGPVNTEAFF. CDR3 bases: TGTGCCAGCAGCTTAAACGGCGGGACAGGGCCGGTTAACACTGAAGCTTTCTTT.

This chain links TRBV7-9 with TRBJ1-1, with 11 bases lining up with TRBD1. Losses at the gene ends were 5 bases for V and 1 base for J; bases not matched to a gene: 3. The CDR3 loop spans 15 amino acids. Germline V gives CDR1 SEHNR, CDR2 FQNEAQ (reference sequence). This chain's CDR3 is CASSPDRGQNTEAFF. The CDR3 DNA is TGTGCCAGCAGCCCGGACAGGGGGCAGAACACTGAAGCTTTCTTT. The full variable domain, in which reference TRBV7-9 and TRBJ1-1 provide the parts outside the CDR3, is DTGVSQNPRHKITKRGQNVTFRCDPISEHNRLYWYRQTLGQGPEFLTYFQNEAQLEKSRLLSDRFSAERPKGSFSTLEIQRTEQGDSAMYLCASSPDRGQNTEAFFGQGTRLTVV.

The rearrangement joins TRBV29-1 to TRBJ1-1; D remains ambiguous. Trimming cost V 0 bases and J 4 bases, with 9 bases left between them. Germline V gives CDR1 SQVTM, CDR2 ANQGSEA. This CDR3 has 13 residues. The CDR3 region is CSVEDHRGTEAFF. The CDR3 DNA follows: TGCAGCGTTGAAGATCACCGGGGCACTGAAGCTTTCTTT. The full variable domain, with the rest looked up from reference TRBV29-1 and TRBJ1-1, is SAVISQKPSRDICQRGTSLTIQCQVDSQVTMMFWYRQQPGQSLTLIATANQGSEATYESGFVIDKFPISRPNLTFSTLTVSNMSPEDSSIYLCSVEDHRGTEAFFGQGTRLTVV.

DNA for the CDR3: TGTGCCAGCAGCGAAGGGGGGCGAGAGCAGTTCTTC. The encoded protein is CASSEGGREQFF. The rearrangement joins TRBV3-1 (or the pseudogene TRBV3-2) to TRBJ2-1; D is possibly TRBD1 or TRBD2 (6 bases each). The CDR3 has 12 amino acids. In germline, CDR1 is LGHDT, CDR2 YNNKEL (reference sequence). Trimming removed 5 bases at V and 10 bases at J, with 12 bases between.

The rearrangement joins TRBV28 to TRBJ2-7; maybe TRBD1 (8 bases). Trimming cost V 7 bases and J 0 bases, with 16 bases left between them. CDR3 length equals 15 residues. Per the germline V gene, CDR1 is MDHEN and CDR2 is SYDVKM. CDR3 DNA: TGTGCCAGCACCGGGGGAGGGACAGGCTCCTACGAGCAGTACTTC. Protein product: CASTGGGTGSYEQYF.

The chain employs TRBV5-6 and TRBJ1-2; a possible D gene is TRBD1 (5 bases). There are 13 residues in the CDR3. Trimming removed 7 bases at V and 3 bases at J, with 13 bases between. The germline CDR1 and CDR2 sequences are SGHDT and YYEEEE. The CDR3 loop is CASQIGGYYGYTF. CDR3 sequence (DNA): TGTGCCAGCCAGATTGGGGGGTACTATGGCTACACCTTC.

This clone was observed a single time. This rearrangement joins TRBV24-1 to TRBJ2-2; TRBD1 aligns across 8 bases. Losses at the gene ends were 4 bases for V and 5 bases for J; bases not matched to a gene: 8. The CDR3 contains 16 residues. Germline V lookup: CDR1 KGHDR, CDR2 SFDVKD. CDR3 protein: CATSDPRTGITGELFF. Written as DNA, the CDR3 is TGTGCCACCAGTGACCCCCGGACAGGGATAACCGGGGAGCTGTTTTTT.

This clone came up once. One end of the junction is discordant with germline, which a read error may explain. This CDR3 is CASTLVTGYGYTF. CDR3 in DNA: TGTGCCAGCACCTTGGTCACAGGCTATGGCTACACCTTC. The chain joins TRBV5-6 to TRBJ1-2; the D gene is possibly TRBD1 (5 bases). Germline CDR1 reads SGHDT; CDR2 reads YYEEEE. This CDR3 contains 13 residues.

This chain joins TRBV7-3 and TRBJ2-1; 16 bases fit TRBD2. V dropped 2 bases and J dropped 7; count of bases not matched to a gene: 2. The germline CDR1 and CDR2 sequences are SGHTA and FQGTGA. The length of the CDR3 is 16 residues. The CDR3 sequence is CASSLGTSGRGNEQFF. CDR3 nucleotides: TGTGCCAGCAGCTTAGGGACTAGCGGGAGGGGGAATGAGCAGTTCTTC.

The V call is TRBV28, the J call TRBJ1-4, with D hard to call. Germline CDR1 and CDR2: MDHEN and SYDVKM. Trimming removed 5 bases at V and 4 bases at J, with 5 bases between. This CDR3 contains 12 residues. CDR3 coding DNA: TGTGCCAGCAGTCTTTATAATGAAAAACTGTTTTTT. Protein product: CASSLYNEKLFF.

V usage is TRBV7-2 and J usage is TRBJ2-7; 9 positions match TRBD2. The CDR3 sequence is 17 residues long. Looked up from germline, CDR1 is SGHTA and CDR2 is FQGNSA. Germline trimming cut 2 bases from V and 0 bases from J; bases unmatched to any gene: 8. CDR3 sequence reads: CASSLRALAGISYEQYF. In DNA, the CDR3 is TGTGCCAGCAGCTTAAGAGCCCTAGCGGGAATCTCCTACGAGCAGTACTTC.

The rearrangement uses TRBV18 and TRBJ1-2, with D perhaps TRBD1 (5 bases). Deletions cut 2 bases from V and 4 bases from J, with 8 bases between. CDR1 and CDR2 (germline): KGHSH, LQKENI. The CDR3 is made up of 13 amino acids. The CDR3 nucleotides are TGTGCCAGCTCACCATCGGACACCTATGGCTACACCTTC. It translates to CASSPSDTYGYTF.

The CDR3 region has the DNA TGTGCCAGCAGCCTCCCACCCGCACAGGGCCCGTCGGAGCAGTACTTC. Protein sequence: CASSLPPAQGPSEQYF. This chain links TRBV9 with TRBJ2-7; the D gene is possibly TRBD1 (6 bases). Germline CDR1 reads SGDLS; CDR2 reads YYNGEE. This CDR3 comprises 16 residues. V was pared by 4 bases and J by 7 bases, with 24 bases between.

This sequence joins TRBV6-5 and TRBJ2-3, with 9 nucleotides matching TRBD2. The CDR3 consists of 15 residues. Germline CDR1 MNHEY, CDR2 SVGAGI. V was pared by 10 bases and J by 2 bases, with 10 bases of the junction left unmatched. In DNA form, the CDR3 reads TGTGCCACCTCCTTAGCGGGGGACCTCACAGATACGCAGTATTTT. It encodes CATSLAGDLTDTQYF.

The chain uses TRBV5-1 and TRBJ1-5; perhaps TRBD1 as D (6 bases). Looked up from germline, CDR1 is SGHRS and CDR2 is YFSETQ. The CDR3 covers 14 residues. Trimming cost V 1 base and J 5 bases, with 10 bases left between them. The CDR3 nucleotides are TGCGCCAGCAGCTTGTTGGGGGCTGATCAGCCCCAGCATTTT. Translating gives CASSLLGADQPQHF.

The genes are TRBV4-2 and TRBJ2-7, with D possibly matching TRBD2 (7 bases). Germline loops: CDR1 LGHNA, CDR2 YNFKEQ. This CDR3 comprises 16 residues. The V and J ends lost 4 bases and 6 bases respectively, with 22 bases between them. This CDR3 is CASSRTGRDSFGEQYF. Written as DNA, the CDR3 is TGTGCCAGCAGCCGTACAGGGAGGGACTCCTTTGGCGAGCAGTACTTC.

V usage is TRBV11-2 and J usage is TRBJ2-2; TRBD1 matches at 7 bases. The germline V gene has CDR1 SGHAT and CDR2 FQNNGV. V dropped 5 bases and J dropped 3; count of bases not matched to a gene: 12. The CDR3 is 17 amino acids. CDR3 protein: CASSASTGTVDTGELFF. The CDR3 DNA is TGTGCCAGCAGCGCCTCCACCGGGACAGTCGACACCGGGGAGCTGTTTTTT.

V is TRBV6-2 or TRBV6-3 and J is TRBJ2-7; 8 bases map to TRBD1. CDR3 length equals 13 residues. The V segment lost 0 bases and the J segment 5 bases; nucleotides outside the gene matches: 0. Germline CDR1 reads MNHEY; CDR2 reads SVGEGT. For the CDR3, the DNA is TGTGCCAGCAGTTACTCGACAGGGGACGAGCAGTACTTC. It translates to CASSYSTGDEQYF.

V is TRBV9 and J is TRBJ2-6, with a tentative D call TRBD2 (7 bases). The V end was cut by 0 bases, the J end by 4 bases, with 14 bases between. The germline V gene encodes CDR1 SGDLS and CDR2 YYNGEE. This CDR3 is built from 17 residues. The CDR3 loop reads CASSVGGGLHGANVLTF. The CDR3 DNA sequence: TGTGCCAGCAGCGTAGGGGGGGGCCTACACGGGGCCAACGTCCTGACTTTC.

This chain links TRBV29-1 with TRBJ1-2; 10 positions agree with TRBD1. The CDR3 runs to 13 residues. The junction had 7 bases not matched to a gene; V was cut back by 5 bases and J by 7 bases. Germline assignment: CDR1 SQVTM and CDR2 ANQGSEA. This CDR3 is CSVRGDRGGGYTF. In nucleotides, the CDR3 is TGCAGCGTTCGCGGGGACAGGGGAGGTGGCTACACCTTC.

The J gene is TRBJ1-2, the V gene TRBV19, with 7 bases fitting TRBD1. This CDR3 contains 13 residues. The V segment lost 0 bases and the J segment 7 bases; nucleotides outside the gene matches: 2. Germline V gives CDR1 LNHDA, CDR2 SQIVND (reference sequence). The DNA for the CDR3 is TGTGCCAGTAGTATAGAGACAGGGTCTGGCTACACCTTC. Translation: CASSIETGSGYTF.

This clone showed up just once. The chain combines TRBV7-2 with TRBJ2-1; D is unclear. Germline lookup yields CDR1 SGHTA and CDR2 FQGNSA. V was trimmed by 2 bases and J by 0 bases, leaving 14 bases between them. The CDR3 totals 17 residues. In DNA, the CDR3 is TGTGCCAGCAGCTTAAGGCAGCGCCCTAACTCCTACAATGAGCAGTTCTTC. This translates into CASSLRQRPNSYNEQFF.

The rearrangement uses TRBV20-1 and TRBJ1-5, with D unclear. The CDR3 runs to 13 residues. Germline-derived CDR1 and CDR2 are DFQATT and SNEGSKA (reference sequence). V was clipped by 3 bases and J by 5 bases, with 11 bases between them. CDR3 sequence (DNA): TGCAGTGCTAGTAAAGGGAGGGATCAGCCCCAGCATTTT. This translates into CSASKGRDQPQHF.

CDR3 nucleotides: TGTGCCAGCAGCCGCGTCGCCCTACTACACAGGGATGTTGGCTACACCTTC. Residues: CASSRVALLHRDVGYTF. This chain connects TRBV5-6 to TRBJ1-2; D might be TRBD1 (6 bases). The V and J ends lost 4 bases and 7 bases respectively, with 26 bases between them. The CDR3 runs to 17 residues. Looked up from germline, CDR1 is SGHDT and CDR2 is YYEEEE.

The chain couples TRBV7-3 to TRBJ2-7; a possible D gene is TRBD2 (5 bases). Germline CDR1 and CDR2: SGHTA and FQGTGA. The CDR3 has 14 amino acids. V was pared by 2 bases and J by 2 bases, with 10 bases between. CDR3 nucleotides: TGTGCCAGCAGCTTAGGAGGTCCGCCCTACGAGCAGTACTTC. Protein sequence: CASSLGGPPYEQYF.

The chain employs TRBV4-1 and TRBJ2-5, with 8 nucleotides matching TRBD2. Germline trimming cut 1 base from V and 6 bases from J; bases unmatched to any gene: 13. The CDR3 length is 17 residues. Germline assignment: CDR1 MGHRA and CDR2 YSYEKL. The CDR3, as DNA: TGCGCCAGCAGCCAAGTCATGACGGGGGGGCCGTTAAAGACCCAGTACTTC. Translation: CASSQVMTGGPLKTQYF.